Following are 5 T cell receptor beta chains from one sample sequenced in a study of blood T cell repertoires in COVID-19. The assay was immunoSEQ multiplex PCR, and TCRdb's table has in-frame clones only and misses some. The data contain some 150,000 clones, 70% to 90% of them singletons. Sequencing was carried out using PBMCs or T cells enriched from blood (not recorded which). These receptors all come from a man aged 45-65 years who had recovered from COVID-19.

The J gene is TRBJ1-4, the V gene TRBV18, with D possibly TRBD1 on 6 matching bases. This CDR3 region has 15 residues. Germline CDR1 reads KGHSH; CDR2 reads LQKENI. V was pared by 0 bases and J by 10 bases, with 15 bases between. The CDR3 DNA reads TGTGCCAGCTCACCACCGAACAGGGTCTTAGGAAAACTGTTTTTT. Protein sequence: CASSPPNRVLGKLFF.

The genes are TRBV19 and TRBJ2-1; tentative D call: TRBD2 (5 bases). Deletions cut 6 bases from V and 0 bases from J, with 12 bases between. CDR3 size: 15 residues. Germline lookup yields CDR1 LNHDA and CDR2 SQIVND (reference sequence). This chain's CDR3 is CASRLAPSSYNEQFF. CDR3 coding DNA: TGTGCCAGTAGATTAGCGCCTAGCTCCTACAATGAGCAGTTCTTC.

The chain couples TRBV5-6 to TRBJ1-6, with a tentative D call TRBD1 (6 bases). The CDR3 is made up of 16 amino acids. The V gene's germline CDR1 is SGHDT and CDR2 YYEEEE. Trimming removed 4 bases at V and 9 bases at J, with 20 bases between. The CDR3 region has the DNA TGTGCCAGCAGCCCTTATCTAGGGGCCAGGGGTTCACCCCTCCACTTT. As protein: CASSPYLGARGSPLHF.

The V and J genes are TRBV28 and TRBJ1-1; a weak D match, TRBD1 (5 bases). Germline values: CDR1 MDHEN, CDR2 SYDVKM. Trimming took off 2 bases at V and 5 bases at J, with 12 bases between the two ends. The CDR3 consists of 14 residues. In nucleotides, the CDR3 is TGTGCCAGCAGTTTAAGGTGGCGGGGGACTGAAGCTTTCTTT. Its translation: CASSLRWRGTEAFF.

The chain is built from TRBV5-1 and TRBJ1-2; 7 bases line up with TRBD1. V trimming: 4 bases; J trimming: 7 bases; junction bases outside the gene matches: 7. This CDR3 comprises 13 residues. The germline V gene has CDR1 SGHRS and CDR2 YFSETQ. The CDR3 DNA reads as TGCGCCAGCAGCGCACGGACAGGTGCTGGCTACACCTTC. The encoded protein is CASSARTGAGYTF.